These 11 T cell receptor beta chains originate from one sample sequenced in a study of identifying expanded T cells in peripheral blood. The data were produced by immunoSEQ multiplex PCR, yet TCRdb's version contains in-frame clones alone and is incomplete. The table shows tens of thousands of clones, with roughly 90% occurring only once. Sequenced input: blood. The receptors derive from a person aged 18 to 70 in good health.

This clone appeared once. J is TRBJ2-7 and V is TRBV5-1, with TRBD1 as a possible D gene (5 bases). The CDR3 runs 13 residues. Trimming stripped 4 bases from V and 3 bases from J, with 11 bases between. CDR1 SGHRS and CDR2 YFSETQ come from the germline V gene. In nucleotides, the CDR3 is TGCGCCAGCAGCCCCTCAGACAGCTACGAGCAGTACTTC. Translated: CASSPSDSYEQYF.

This chain links TRBV19 with TRBJ2-7; D call uncertain. V was clipped by 5 bases and J by 1 base, with 9 bases between them. The CDR3 covers 13 residues. In germline, CDR1 is LNHDA, CDR2 SQIVND (reference sequence). CDR3 loop: CASSPPWSYEQYF. Written as DNA, the CDR3 is TGTGCCAGTAGTCCCCCTTGGTCCTACGAGCAGTACTTC.

The V and J genes are TRBV5-6 and TRBJ2-3; 7 bases align to TRBD1. V gave up 2 bases and J gave up 4 bases; unmatched junction bases: 4. CDR1 and CDR2 from the germline V gene are SGHDT and YYEEEE. This CDR3 is built from 14 residues. CDR3 in DNA: TGTGCCAGCAGCTTCCACAGGGGCCCAGATACGCAGTATTTT. Its translation is CASSFHRGPDTQYF.

The chain recombines TRBV21-1 with TRBJ2-1; the table's D call, TRBD2, was not checked against the DNA. TRBV21-1 counts as a pseudogene. This CDR3 is 15 amino acids long. The CDR3 here is CASSKRGLASNEQFF. CDR3 nucleotide sequence: TGTGCCAGCAGCAAACGCGGACTAGCATCCAATGAGCAGTTCTTC.

This sequence joins TRBV18 and TRBJ2-3, with 10 nucleotides matching TRBD2. J gave up 6 bases and V 5 bases, and 8 bases lay outside the gene matches. The CDR3 covers 15 residues. Germline V gene sequence: CDR1 KGHSH, CDR2 LQKENI. The CDR3 DNA sequence: TGTGCCAGCTCAAGTACTAGCGGGAAGGAGGATACGCAGTATTTT. This encodes CASSSTSGKEDTQYF. Based on the CDR3 plus reference TRBV18 and TRBJ2-3, the full variable domain is NAGVMQNPRHLVRRRGQEARLRCSPMKGHSHVYWYRQLPEEGLKFMVYLQKENIIDESGMPKERFSAEFPKEGPSILRIQQVVRGDSAAYFCASSSTSGKEDTQYFGPGTRLTVL.

The J gene is TRBJ1-1, the V gene TRBV19; no reliable D call. The V gene's germline CDR1 is LNHDA and CDR2 SQIVND (reference sequence). V was pared by 3 bases and J by 0 bases, with 8 bases between. There are 14 residues in the CDR3. The CDR3 region has the DNA TGTGCCAGTAGTATGTCGAAATTGAACACTGAAGCTTTCTTT. Residues: CASSMSKLNTEAFF.

This chain uses TRBV6-1 with TRBJ1-3; a weak D match, TRBD1 (6 bases). CDR1 is MNHNS, CDR2 SASEGT, per germline. This CDR3 contains 17 residues. The V and J ends lost 4 bases and 0 bases respectively, with 16 bases between them. The CDR3 region has the DNA TGTGCCAGCAGTGGGGTCCCAGGGGACTCCTCTGGAAACACCATATATTTT. The encoded protein is CASSGVPGDSSGNTIYF.

This clone was seen a few times. The V call is TRBV19, the J call TRBJ2-2, with 10 bases fitting TRBD2. Germline V lookup: CDR1 LNHDA, CDR2 SQIVND (reference sequence). J lost 8 bases, V lost 6 bases, and 6 bases had no gene match. The CDR3 has 14 residues. Here the CDR3 reads CASRATGLAGELFF. The CDR3 region has the DNA TGTGCCAGTAGGGCTACGGGACTAGCGGGGGAGCTGTTTTTT. The full variable domain, its missing parts supplied by reference TRBV19 and TRBJ2-2, is DGGITQSPKYLFRKEGQNVTLSCEQNLNHDAMYWYRQDPGQGLRLIYYSQIVNDFQKGDIAEGYSVSREKKESFPLTVTSAQKNPTAFYLCASRATGLAGELFFGEGSRLTVL.

The chain employs TRBV15 and TRBJ1-2, with 10 positions matching TRBD1. V shed 8 bases and J 4 bases; nucleotides not matched to a gene: 13. Germline assignment: CDR1 LNHNV and CDR2 YYDKDF (reference sequence). This CDR3 region has 16 residues. In DNA, the CDR3 is TGTGCCACCCACGGCACCGGGACAGGGGTTGGCTATGGCTACACCTTC. Its protein product is CATHGTGTGVGYGYTF.

This clone was seen only once. CDR3 in DNA: TGTGCCAGCAGCCAGGGGGCCCAGGAGACCCAGTACTTC. Protein product: CASSQGAQETQYF. The chain uses TRBV14 and TRBJ2-5; the D gene is possibly TRBD1 (6 bases). This CDR3 has 13 amino acids. Trimming removed 3 bases at V and 5 bases at J, with 10 bases between. The germline V gene has CDR1 SGHDN and CDR2 FVKESK.

This clone was seen a few times. The V and J genes are TRBV6-5 and TRBJ1-6; D gene uncertain. CDR3 length: 14 amino acids. V lost 4 bases to trimming and J lost 8 bases, with 12 bases between them. Germline CDR1 reads MNHEY; CDR2 reads SVGAGI. The chain's CDR3 is CASSSGYSYSPLHF. The CDR3 DNA reads as TGTGCCAGCAGTTCGGGATACTCCTATTCACCCCTCCACTTT.